A selection of T cell receptor beta chains follows, all from one sample in a study of technical replicates of blood from four donors. Produced via immunoSEQ multiplex PCR; TCRdb's table is partial and in-frame only. The sample records 99,000 or so clones, around 95% being singletons. The source material was T cells isolated from PBMCs. The receptors were sampled from a human donor in good health. Both conserved end residues are part of each CDR3. Fields, in order: J gene, clone size, D gene, V gene, CDR3 DNA, CDR3 protein. D genes are given only for firm matches. Expanded clones are given a class, and other clones once, few, many or no size at all.

TRBJ2-7	once	TRBD2	TRBV4-2	TGTGCCAGCAGCCCTCGGACTAGCGGGGGGAACTACGAGCAGTACTTC	CASSPRTSGGNYEQYF
TRBJ1-1	NA	TRBD1	TRBV7-8	TGTGCCAGCAGCTCGGACAGGGCGGCTTTCTTT	CASSSDRAAFF
TRBJ1-1	NA	TRBD1	TRBV30	TGTGCCTGGAGTGTATTAACAGGGGGCACTGAAGCTTTCTTT	CAWSVLTGGTEAFF
TRBJ2-5	NA	TRBD2	TRBV7-6	TGTGCCAGCAGCTTAATGCGGGGGGGCGGGGAGACCCAGTACTTC	CASSLMRGGGETQYF
TRBJ1-1	NA	TRBD1	TRBV4-1	TGCGCCAGCAGCCAATGGCCTCAGGGGGCTAAAGACACTGAAGCTTTCTTT	CASSQWPQGAKDTEAFF
TRBJ2-7	NA	NA	TRBV27	TGTGCCAGCAGTTTATCCCCGGGACTGGGGGAGCAGTACTTC	CASSLSPGLGEQYF
TRBJ1-3	NA	NA	TRBV5-1	TGCGCCAGCAGCTTGTTGACAGCTGGAAACACCATATATTTT	CASSLLTAGNTIYF
TRBJ2-5	NA	TRBD2	TRBV5-1	TGCGCCAGCAGCTTGGCGGGAGCGGGAGATGGGACCCAGTACTTC	CASSLAGAGDGTQYF
TRBJ2-7	NA	TRBD1	TRBV7-9	TGTGCCAGCAGCACAACGGGCGGGACAGGGACCTACGAGCAGTACTTC	CASSTTGGTGTYEQYF
TRBJ2-7	NA	TRBD1	TRBV5-1	TGCGCCAGCAGCTCGGACAGGGGGCCGTCCTACGAGCAGTACTTC	CASSSDRGPSYEQYF
TRBJ1-1	NA	NA	TRBV5-1	TGCGCCAGCAGCTCCGGACAGAACACTGAAGCTTTCTTT	CASSSGQNTEAFF
TRBJ2-7	NA	NA	TRBV6-5	TGTGCCAGCAGTCCTGGACACCCCTACGAGCAGTACTTC	CASSPGHPYEQYF
TRBJ2-3	NA	NA	TRBV5-1	TGCGCCAGCAGCTTGGCCAGGGTCACAGATACGCAGTATTTT	CASSLARVTDTQYF
TRBJ2-1	NA	TRBD1	TRBV5-1	TGCGCCAGCAGAACGACAGGGAAAACTTACAATGAGCAGTTCTTC	CASRTTGKTYNEQFF
TRBJ1-1	NA	NA	TRBV14	TGTGCCAGCAGCCAAGTAGCCGGCGTATTTACACCAATGAACACTGAAGCTTTCTTT	CASSQVAGVFTPMNTEAFF
TRBJ1-2	NA	NA	TRBV5-1	TGCGCCAGCAGCTTGGCCGCGGTAACTGCTAACTATGGCTACACCTTC	CASSLAAVTANYGYTF
TRBJ1-5	NA	TRBD1	TRBV27	TGTGCCAGCAGTCGCGGACAGGCTAACCAGCCCCAGCATTTT	CASSRGQANQPQHF
TRBJ1-2	NA	NA	TRBV5-1	TGCGCCAGCAGCTTGAATCTAGGCCTGCGTGGCTACACCTTC	CASSLNLGLRGYTF
TRBJ1-1	NA	NA	TRBV7-8	TGTGCCAGCAGCTCCACCCGTGGGAGGAACACTGAAGCTTTCTTT	CASSSTRGRNTEAFF
TRBJ1-5	NA	NA	TRBV29-1	TGCAGCGTTGTGGCTGGGGGGATTGATCAGCCCCAGCATTTT	CSVVAGGIDQPQHF
TRBJ1-2	NA	NA	TRBV2	TGTGCCAGCGTACGAACAGGGTTTCGGGCGGCGGGCTACACCTTC	CASVRTGFRAAGYTF
TRBJ2-7	NA	TRBD1	TRBV2	TGTGCCAGCATCGGGACAGGGGAAAAGGGGTACGAGCAGTACTTC	CASIGTGEKGYEQYF
TRBJ2-3	NA	TRBD2	TRBV7-6	TGTGCCAGCAGCAACCTAGGGACTAGCGGGACAACAGATACGCAGTATTTT	CASSNLGTSGTTDTQYF
TRBJ2-7	NA	NA	TRBV6-5	TGTGCCAGCAGTCCGGGATCCTACGAGCAGTACTTC	CASSPGSYEQYF
TRBJ2-3	NA	NA	TRBV29-1	TGCAGCGTTGAAGATAAAGGACTACCCACAGATACGCAGTATTTT	CSVEDKGLPTDTQYF
TRBJ2-7	NA	TRBD1	TRBV6-5	TGTGCCAGCAGTTACCCCGGACAGGGGATCTACGAGCAGTACTTC	CASSYPGQGIYEQYF
TRBJ2-1	NA	TRBD2	TRBV10-3	TGTGCCATCAGTGACGGGGGGGATGAGCAGTTCTTC	CAISDGGDEQFF
TRBJ2-1	once	NA	TRBV4-2	TGTGCCAGCAGCCAAGAATGGCTAGCTTTCAATGAGCAGTTCTTC	CASSQEWLAFNEQFF
TRBJ1-4	NA	TRBD1	TRBV6-1	TGTGCCAGCAGTGAAGCGCAGGGGGCGGCTAATGAAAAACTGTTTTTT	CASSEAQGAANEKLFF
TRBJ2-3	NA	TRBD2	TRBV5-1	TGCGCCAGCAGCCGTGCGCGGGGGGGAGATACGCAGTATTTT	CASSRARGGDTQYF
TRBJ2-7	NA	TRBD2	TRBV19	TGTGCCAGTAGCCAGACTAGCGGGAGGGGGAAACGGCTGAACGAGCAGTACTTC	CASSQTSGRGKRLNEQYF
TRBJ2-3	NA	NA	TRBV15	TGTGCCACCAGCAGAGGGTTGGGGGGAACCACAGATACGCAGTATTTT	CATSRGLGGTTDTQYF
TRBJ2-5	once	NA	TRBV30	TGTGCCTGGAGTGACTTGGAAGAGACCCAGTACTTC	CAWSDLEETQYF
TRBJ1-1	NA	NA	TRBV27	TGTGCCAGCAGTTTATCAGGATGGGCGAACACTGAAGCTTTCTTT	CASSLSGWANTEAFF
TRBJ1-2	NA	NA	TRBV19	TGTGCCAGTAACTATGAGGGAATCGACTATGGCTACACCTTC	CASNYEGIDYGYTF
TRBJ2-1	NA	TRBD2	TRBV2	TGTGCCAGCAGTGTGGGACTAGCGGTTTACAATGAGCAGTTCTTC	CASSVGLAVYNEQFF